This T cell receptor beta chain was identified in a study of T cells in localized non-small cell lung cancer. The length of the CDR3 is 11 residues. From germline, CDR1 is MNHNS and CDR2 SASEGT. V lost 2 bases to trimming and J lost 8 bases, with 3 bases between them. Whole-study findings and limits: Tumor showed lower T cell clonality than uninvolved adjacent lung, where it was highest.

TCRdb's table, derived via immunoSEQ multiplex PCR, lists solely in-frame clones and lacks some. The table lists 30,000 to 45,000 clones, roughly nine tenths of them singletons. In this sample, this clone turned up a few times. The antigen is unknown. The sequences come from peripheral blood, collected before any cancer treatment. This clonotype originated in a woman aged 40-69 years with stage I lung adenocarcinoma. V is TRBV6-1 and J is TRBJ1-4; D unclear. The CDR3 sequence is CASSEQEKLFF. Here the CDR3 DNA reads TGTGCCAGCAGTGAACAGGAAAAACTGTTTTTT.